A single sample gave rise to the 23 T cell receptor beta chains below, sequenced in a study of T cells in localized non-small cell lung cancer. Sequenced by immunoSEQ multiplex PCR; TCRdb stores in-frame clones only, minus some. The sample includes approximately 150,000 clones, roughly 90% of them seen just once. The sample consisted of peripheral blood, taken before any cancer treatment. Every receptor here comes from a female donor aged 60 or older with stage I lung adenocarcinoma.

CDR3 region: CASSLVAPLETQYF. The CDR3 region has the DNA TGTGCCAGCAGCTTGGTGGCCCCCCTAGAGACCCAGTACTTC. This rearrangement joins TRBV7-9 to TRBJ2-5, with D unresolved. The germline gives CDR1 SEHNR, CDR2 FQNEAQ (reference sequence). The CDR3 consists of 14 residues. Trimming removed 3 bases from V and 4 bases from J, with 12 bases in between.

In its sample, this clone was seen once. This chain links TRBV18 with TRBJ2-5; D may be TRBD1 (5 bases). The V end was cut by 5 bases, the J end by 2 bases, with 12 bases between. The CDR3 spans 14 residues. CDR1 is KGHSH, CDR2 LQKENI, per germline. CDR3 sequence: CASSWTRSQETQYF. DNA of the CDR3: TGTGCCAGCTCATGGACACGAAGTCAAGAGACCCAGTACTTC.

This clone was detected only once. The chain carries TRBV5-1 and TRBJ1-5, with TRBD1 identical over 8 bases. This CDR3 has 15 amino acids. Trimming removed 4 bases from V and 2 bases from J; junction bases left unmatched: 5. CDR1 is SGHRS and CDR2 is YFSETQ in the germline V gene. CDR3 sequence (DNA): TGCGCCAGCAGCCTACAGGGGGTAGGCAATCAGCCCCAGCATTTT. It encodes CASSLQGVGNQPQHF.

The gene calls are TRBV7-9 and TRBJ2-2; 11 bases are a match to TRBD2. Trimming at V came to 5 bases and at J to 7 bases, leaving 6 bases not matched to a gene. Germline V gene lookup returns CDR1 SEHNR and CDR2 FQNEAQ (reference sequence). The CDR3 covers 15 residues. The CDR3 DNA is TGTGCCAGCAGCGCCGCTAGCGGGAGGCACGGGGAGCTGTTTTTT. Its translation: CASSAASGRHGELFF.

The chain combines TRBV9 with TRBJ2-1; 9 positions agree with TRBD1. V shed 4 bases, J shed 7 bases, and the junction held 12 bases outside the gene matches. CDR1 and CDR2 from the germline V gene are SGDLS and YYNGEE. This CDR3 is 16 amino acids long. The CDR3 is CASSSTGQGGSNEQFF. In nucleotides, the CDR3 is TGTGCCAGCAGCTCCACGGGACAGGGAGGTTCGAATGAGCAGTTCTTC.

The chain joins TRBV6-6 to TRBJ2-2, with D possibly being TRBD1 or TRBD2 (5 bases each). This CDR3 has 14 residues. Trimming cost V 6 bases and J 4 bases, with 12 bases left between them. Germline lookup yields CDR1 MNHNY and CDR2 SVGAGI (reference sequence). CDR3 region: CASSLFGGTGELFF. As DNA, the CDR3 is TGTGCCAGCAGCCTCTTTGGGGGCACCGGGGAGCTGTTTTTT.

The genes are TRBV18 and TRBJ1-4, with TRBD1 matching over 7 bases. V shed 1 base, J shed 7 bases, and the junction held 6 bases outside the gene matches. This CDR3 comprises 15 residues. CDR1 is KGHSH and CDR2 is LQKENI in the germline V gene. The CDR3 region is CASSPQGGLGEKLFF. As DNA, the CDR3 is TGTGCCAGCTCACCACAAGGGGGCTTGGGTGAAAAACTGTTTTTT.

This chain links TRBV19 with TRBJ1-2, with 8 bases matching TRBD1. Looked up from germline, CDR1 is LNHDA and CDR2 is SQIVND (reference sequence). The length of the CDR3 is 14 residues. With V trimmed by 9 bases and J by 6 bases, 12 bases remained unmatched. As DNA, the CDR3 is TGTGCCAGCAACAGTGTGGACAGGGTCAATGGCTACACCTTC. This codes for CASNSVDRVNGYTF. The variable domain in full, completed from reference TRBV19 and TRBJ1-2, reads DGGITQSPKYLFRKEGQNVTLSCEQNLNHDAMYWYRQDPGQGLRLIYYSQIVNDFQKGDIAEGYSVSREKKESFPLTVTSAQKNPTAFYLCASNSVDRVNGYTFGSGTRLTVV.

The chain uses TRBV30 and TRBJ2-3; TRBD2 might be the D (6 bases). The CDR3 totals 14 residues. Between the trimmed V and J ends, which lost 2 bases and 2 bases, there was a span of 11 bases. From germline, CDR1 is GTSNPN and CDR2 SVGIG (reference sequence). The CDR3 DNA sequence: TGTGCCTGGAGTTATGGAGGGAACACAGATACGCAGTATTTT. Protein sequence: CAWSYGGNTDTQYF. Combining the CDR3 with reference TRBV30 and TRBJ2-3 gives the whole variable domain SQTIHQWPATLVQPVGSPLSLECTVEGTSNPNLYWYRQAAGRGLQLLFYSVGIGQISSEVPQNLSASRPQDRQFILSSKKLLLSDSGFYLCAWSYGGNTDTQYFGPGTRLTVL.

The chain combines TRBV9 with TRBJ2-5; D remains unclear. This CDR3 is 15 amino acids long. The V gene's germline CDR1 is SGDLS and CDR2 YYNGEE. V shed 0 bases and J shed 5 bases, with 14 bases lying between them. CDR3: CASSVEGWSKETQYF. The CDR3 DNA follows: TGTGCCAGCAGCGTAGAAGGCTGGTCTAAGGAGACCCAGTACTTC.

J is TRBJ1-3 and V is TRBV25-1; D ambiguous. Trimming took 5 bases from V and 8 from J, leaving 7 bases between them. CDR1 MGHDK and CDR2 SYGVNS come from the germline V gene. CDR3 length equals 11 residues. The DNA of the CDR3 is TGTGCCAGCAGTATGAAGGACACCATATATTTT. Translation: CASSMKDTIYF.

The CDR3 nucleotides read TGTGCCAGCAGTCGTCTCAGAGCGGGGAACGAGCAGTACTTC. It specifies CASSRLRAGNEQYF. The V and J genes are TRBV2 and TRBJ2-7; TRBD2 aligns across 7 bases. Germline V gene sequence: CDR1 SNHLY, CDR2 FYNNEI. The length of the CDR3 is 14 residues. J lost 5 bases, V lost 5 bases, and 9 bases had no gene match.

The chain uses TRBV4-2 and TRBJ2-3; 11 nucleotides line up with TRBD2. The CDR3 is made up of 19 amino acids. The V gene's germline CDR1 is LGHNA and CDR2 YNFKEQ. J was trimmed by 1 base and V by 1 base; bases with no gene match: 10. CDR3 bases: TGTGCCAGCAGCCAAGCCGGGACTAGCGGTCTGGGAGGCACAGATACGCAGTATTTT. Amino acids: CASSQAGTSGLGGTDTQYF.

The CDR3, as DNA: TGTGCCAGTACAAGGTCGATGAACACTGAAGCTTTCTTT. As protein: CASTRSMNTEAFF. The chain combines TRBV19 with TRBJ1-1; D is undetermined. Trimming removed 7 bases at V and 0 bases at J, with 9 bases between. Per the germline V gene, CDR1 is LNHDA and CDR2 is SQIVND (reference sequence). This CDR3 region has 13 residues. The variable domain in full, with the rest retrieved from reference TRBV19 and TRBJ1-1, is DGGITQSPKYLFRKEGQNVTLSCEQNLNHDAMYWYRQDPGQGLRLIYYSQIVNDFQKGDIAEGYSVSREKKESFPLTVTSAQKNPTAFYLCASTRSMNTEAFFGQGTRLTVV.

This chain connects TRBV27 to TRBJ2-3; D is ambiguous. This CDR3 comprises 13 residues. Germline CDR1 is MNHEY and CDR2 is SMNVEV (reference sequence). Trimming removed 8 bases at V and 3 bases at J, with 12 bases between. The CDR3 is CASRYKYTDTQYF. DNA of the CDR3: TGTGCCAGCCGATACAAATATACAGATACGCAGTATTTT.

The J gene is TRBJ1-5, the V gene TRBV7-9; D gene uncertain. This CDR3 has 16 residues. Trimming took off 5 bases at V and 4 bases at J, with 18 bases between the two ends. The germline V gene encodes CDR1 SEHNR and CDR2 FQNEAQ (reference sequence). The CDR3 sequence: CASSQEFGGKNQPQHF. The CDR3, as DNA: TGTGCCAGCAGCCAGGAGTTCGGCGGTAAGAATCAGCCCCAGCATTTT.

The chain is built from TRBV5-1 and TRBJ2-1, with 7 bases identical to TRBD1. Germline-derived CDR1 and CDR2 are SGHRS and YFSETQ. V lost 5 bases, J lost 3 bases, and 8 bases stayed unmatched. The CDR3 extends over 15 amino acids. The CDR3 sequence is CASSTPGGDYNEQFF. In DNA, the CDR3 is TGCGCCAGCAGTACTCCAGGGGGAGACTACAATGAGCAGTTCTTC.

The rearrangement joins TRBV18 to TRBJ2-5, with unresolved D. CDR3 size: 11 residues. CDR1 is KGHSH, CDR2 LQKENI, per germline. The V and J ends lost 6 bases and 1 base respectively, with 3 bases between them. This CDR3 is CASSIQETQYF. CDR3 DNA: TGTGCCAGCTCGATCCAAGAGACCCAGTACTTC.

This chain joins TRBV9 and TRBJ2-5, with D perhaps matching TRBD2 (6 bases). Germline V gene data show CDR1 as SGDLS and CDR2 as YYNGEE. V gave up 6 bases and J gave up 1 base, with 16 bases separating them. CDR3 size: 15 residues. The CDR3 DNA reads as TGTGCCAGCAATGGCAGACTAGGACCCCAAGAGACCCAGTACTTC. Translating it yields CASNGRLGPQETQYF.

The chain recombines TRBV5-1 with TRBJ2-7, with 10 bases matching TRBD1. The germline V gene encodes CDR1 SGHRS and CDR2 YFSETQ. V lost 3 bases and J lost 7; bases outside the gene matches: 10. The length of the CDR3 is 15 residues. The CDR3 nucleotides read TGCGCCAGCAGCTCGACGACAGGGGGCTTAGGGGAGCAGTACTTC. As protein: CASSSTTGGLGEQYF. Looking up the rest from reference TRBV5-1 and TRBJ2-7 gives the full variable domain: KAGVTQTPRYLIKTRGQQVTLSCSPISGHRSVSWYQQTPGQGLQFLFEYFSETQRNKGNFPGRFSGRQFSNSRSEMNVSTLELGDSALYLCASSSTTGGLGEQYFGPGTRLTVT.

This chain connects TRBV27 to TRBJ1-5, with TRBD1 as a possible D gene (5 bases). V was clipped by 7 bases and J by 0 bases, with 16 bases between them. Germline V CDR1 and CDR2: MNHEY, SMNVEV (reference sequence). The CDR3 covers 16 residues. The CDR3 nucleotides are TGTGCCAGCAATGGGGAACGTGGGGGTAGCAATCAGCCCCAGCATTTT. The encoded protein is CASNGERGGSNQPQHF.

The table lists this clone with a few counts. The chain is built from TRBV7-9 and TRBJ2-3; D might be TRBD1 or TRBD2, each matching 6 bases. V was pared by 5 bases and J by 3 bases, with 18 bases between. The CDR3 spans 16 residues. Germline loops: CDR1 SEHNR, CDR2 FQNEAQ (reference sequence). The chain's CDR3 is CASSQEGGSLTDTQYF. CDR3 nucleotide sequence: TGTGCCAGCAGCCAAGAAGGGGGGAGTCTAACAGATACGCAGTATTTT.

The chain recombines TRBV19 with TRBJ2-7; D possibly corresponds to TRBD1 (5 bases). The V end was cut by 8 bases, the J end by 5 bases, with 10 bases between. CDR3 length equals 11 residues. Germline CDR1 and CDR2: LNHDA and SQIVND (reference sequence). CDR3 sequence (DNA): TGTGCCAGTCCAGGGCCGGACGAGCAGTACTTC. It specifies CASPGPDEQYF. Together with reference TRBV19 and TRBJ2-7, the CDR3 gives the full variable domain: DGGITQSPKYLFRKEGQNVTLSCEQNLNHDAMYWYRQDPGQGLRLIYYSQIVNDFQKGDIAEGYSVSREKKESFPLTVTSAQKNPTAFYLCASPGPDEQYFGPGTRLTVT.